The T cell receptor beta chain under discussion was sequenced for a study of T cells after yellow fever vaccination. Each CDR3 protein gets one entry after TCRdb re-called the 5' RACE reads with MiXCR. The sample holds a few hundred thousand distinct CDR3 sequences, around 4.9% seen once. This CDR3 comprises 11 residues. Trimming removed 1 base at V and 11 bases at J, with 11 bases between. Looked up from germline, CDR1 is DFQATT and CDR2 is SNEGSKA (reference sequence). This sequence was found in a man younger than 30 who received the YFV17D yellow fever vaccine. The source was CD4+ T cells sorted from PBMCs, collected on the day of the yellow fever booster vaccination. The chain recombines TRBV20-1 with TRBJ1-1; D gene unclear. The CDR3 loop is CSARVGRGAFF. CDR3 coding DNA: TGCAGTGCTAGAGTAGGGAGAGGGGCTTTCTTT.